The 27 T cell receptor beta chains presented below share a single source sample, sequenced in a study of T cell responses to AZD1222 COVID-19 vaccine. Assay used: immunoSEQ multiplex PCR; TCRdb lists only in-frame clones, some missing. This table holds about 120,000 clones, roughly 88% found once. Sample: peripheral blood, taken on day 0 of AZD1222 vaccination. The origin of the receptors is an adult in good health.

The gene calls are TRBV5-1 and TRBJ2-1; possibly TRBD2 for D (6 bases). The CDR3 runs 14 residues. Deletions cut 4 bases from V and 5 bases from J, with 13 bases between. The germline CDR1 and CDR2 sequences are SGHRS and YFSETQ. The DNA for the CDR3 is TGCGCCAGCAGCAGGTGGGACTTCAACAATGAGCAGTTCTTC. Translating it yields CASSRWDFNNEQFF.

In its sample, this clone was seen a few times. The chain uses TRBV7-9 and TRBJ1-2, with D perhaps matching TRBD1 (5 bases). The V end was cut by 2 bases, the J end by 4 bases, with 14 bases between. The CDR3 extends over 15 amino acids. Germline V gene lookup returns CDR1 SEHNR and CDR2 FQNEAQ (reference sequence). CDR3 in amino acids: CASSLPGNVVYGYTF. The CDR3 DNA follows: TGTGCCAGCAGCTTACCAGGGAATGTGGTCTATGGCTACACCTTC.

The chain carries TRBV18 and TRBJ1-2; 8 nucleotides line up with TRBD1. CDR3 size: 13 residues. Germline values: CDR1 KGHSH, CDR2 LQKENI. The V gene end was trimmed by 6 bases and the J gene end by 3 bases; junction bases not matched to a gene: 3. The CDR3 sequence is CASSKDRDYGYTF. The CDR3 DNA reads TGTGCCAGCTCTAAGGACAGGGACTATGGCTACACCTTC.

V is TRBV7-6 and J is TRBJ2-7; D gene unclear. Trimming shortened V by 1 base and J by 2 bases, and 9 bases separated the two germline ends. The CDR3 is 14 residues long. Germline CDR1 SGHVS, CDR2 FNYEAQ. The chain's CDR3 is CASSLGGITYEQYF. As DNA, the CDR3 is TGTGCCAGCAGCTTAGGGGGAATTACCTACGAGCAGTACTTC.

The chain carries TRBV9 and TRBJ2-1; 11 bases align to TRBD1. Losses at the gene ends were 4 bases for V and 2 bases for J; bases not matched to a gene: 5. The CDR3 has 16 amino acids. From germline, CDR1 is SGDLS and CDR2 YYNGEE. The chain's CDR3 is CASSTEGQGAYNEQFF. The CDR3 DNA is TGTGCCAGCAGCACCGAGGGACAGGGGGCCTACAATGAGCAGTTCTTC.

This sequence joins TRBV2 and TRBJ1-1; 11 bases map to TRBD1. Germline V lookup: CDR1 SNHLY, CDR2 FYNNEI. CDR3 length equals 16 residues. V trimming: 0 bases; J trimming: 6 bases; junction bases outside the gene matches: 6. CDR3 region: CASSEALGTGGPEAFF. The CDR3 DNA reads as TGTGCCAGCAGTGAAGCGCTAGGGACAGGGGGACCTGAAGCTTTCTTT.

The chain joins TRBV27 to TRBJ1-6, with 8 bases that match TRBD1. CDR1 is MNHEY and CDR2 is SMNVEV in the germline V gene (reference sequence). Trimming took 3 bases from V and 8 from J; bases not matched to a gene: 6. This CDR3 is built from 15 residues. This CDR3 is CASSFIRQGYSPLHF. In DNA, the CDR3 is TGTGCCAGCAGTTTTATCCGACAGGGGTATTCACCCCTCCACTTT.

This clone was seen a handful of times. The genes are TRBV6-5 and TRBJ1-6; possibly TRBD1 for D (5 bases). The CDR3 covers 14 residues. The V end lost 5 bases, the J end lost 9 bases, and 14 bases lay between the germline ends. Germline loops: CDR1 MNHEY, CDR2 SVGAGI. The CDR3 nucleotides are TGTGCCAGCAGTCGGGAGCAGGGTGGTTCACCCCTCCACTTT. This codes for CASSREQGGSPLHF.

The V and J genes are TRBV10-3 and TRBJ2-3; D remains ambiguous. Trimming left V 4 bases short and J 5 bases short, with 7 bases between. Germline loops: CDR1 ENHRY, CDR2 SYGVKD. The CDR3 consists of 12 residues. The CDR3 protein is CAISAIRDTQYF. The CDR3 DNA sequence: TGTGCCATCAGTGCTATACGAGATACGCAGTATTTT.

This CDR3 reads CASSPTTGNQPQHF. The CDR3 DNA follows: TGTGCCAGCTCACCAACTACGGGGAACCAGCCCCAGCATTTT. The V gene is TRBV18, the J gene TRBJ1-5; D gene unclear. The CDR3 loop spans 14 amino acids. The germline gives CDR1 KGHSH, CDR2 LQKENI. Trimming pared 2 bases from V and 7 bases from J, leaving 12 bases between.

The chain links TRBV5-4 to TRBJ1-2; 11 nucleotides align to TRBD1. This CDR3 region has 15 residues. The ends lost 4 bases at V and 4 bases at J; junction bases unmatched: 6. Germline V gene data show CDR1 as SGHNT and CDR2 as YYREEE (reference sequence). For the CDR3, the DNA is TGTGCCAGCAGCACCGGACAGGGGGCTGGCTATGGCTACACCTTC. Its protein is CASSTGQGAGYGYTF. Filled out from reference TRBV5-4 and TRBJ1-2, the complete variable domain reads ETGVTQSPTHLIKTRGQQVTLRCSSQSGHNTVSWYQQALGQGPQFIFQYYREEENGRGNFPPRFSGLQFPNYSSELNVNALELDDSALYLCASSTGQGAGYGYTFGSGTRLTVV.

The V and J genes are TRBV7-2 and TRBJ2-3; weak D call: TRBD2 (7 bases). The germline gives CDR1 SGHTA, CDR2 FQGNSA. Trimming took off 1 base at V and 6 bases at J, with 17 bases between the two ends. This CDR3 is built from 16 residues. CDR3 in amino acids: CASSLVAGATGDTQYF. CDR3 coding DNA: TGTGCCAGCAGCTTAGTGGCGGGGGCCACGGGGGATACGCAGTATTTT.

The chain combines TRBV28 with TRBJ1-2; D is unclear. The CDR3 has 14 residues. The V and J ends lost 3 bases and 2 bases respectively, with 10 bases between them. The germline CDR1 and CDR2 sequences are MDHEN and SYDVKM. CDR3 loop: CASSFGVGNYGYTF. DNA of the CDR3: TGTGCCAGCAGTTTTGGGGTAGGGAACTATGGCTACACCTTC.

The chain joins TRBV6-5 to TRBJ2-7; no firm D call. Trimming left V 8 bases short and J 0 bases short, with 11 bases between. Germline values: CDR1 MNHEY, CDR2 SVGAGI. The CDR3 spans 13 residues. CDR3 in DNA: TGTGCCAGCCGGCTACAGATCTCCTACGAGCAGTACTTC. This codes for CASRLQISYEQYF.

CDR3 amino acids: CASSIDRGSEQFF. DNA for the CDR3: TGTGCCAGTAGTATCGACAGGGGGAGTGAGCAGTTCTTC. This sequence joins TRBV19 and TRBJ2-1, with 9 bases lining up with TRBD1. The length of the CDR3 is 13 residues. Trimming removed 3 bases from V and 9 bases from J; junction bases left unmatched: 3. CDR1 is LNHDA, CDR2 SQIVND, per germline (reference sequence).

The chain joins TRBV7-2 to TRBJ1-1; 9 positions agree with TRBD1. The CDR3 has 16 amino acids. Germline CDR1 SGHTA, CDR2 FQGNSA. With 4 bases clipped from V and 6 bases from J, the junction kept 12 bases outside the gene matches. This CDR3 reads CASSSRATGQGAEAFF. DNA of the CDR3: TGTGCCAGCAGCTCAAGAGCTACGGGACAGGGCGCTGAAGCTTTCTTT. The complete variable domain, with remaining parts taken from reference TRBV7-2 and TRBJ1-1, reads GAGVSQSPSNKVTEKGKDVELRCDPISGHTALYWYRQSLGQGLEFLIYFQGNSAPDKSGLPSDRFSAERTGGSVSTLTIQRTQQEDSAVYLCASSSRATGQGAEAFFGQGTRLTVV.

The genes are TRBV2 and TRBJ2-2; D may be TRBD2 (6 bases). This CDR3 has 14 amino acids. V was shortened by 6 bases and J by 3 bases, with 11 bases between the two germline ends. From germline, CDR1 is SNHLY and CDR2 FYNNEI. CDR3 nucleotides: TGTGCCAGCAGGGAACTAGCATACACCGGGGAGCTGTTTTTT. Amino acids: CASRELAYTGELFF.

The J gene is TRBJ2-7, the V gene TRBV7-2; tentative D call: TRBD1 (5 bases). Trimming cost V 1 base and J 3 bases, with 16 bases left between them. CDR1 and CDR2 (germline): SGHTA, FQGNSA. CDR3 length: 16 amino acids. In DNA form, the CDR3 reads TGTGCCAGCAGCTTAGATAGGGTGACAGCCAGCTACGAGCAGTACTTC. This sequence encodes CASSLDRVTASYEQYF. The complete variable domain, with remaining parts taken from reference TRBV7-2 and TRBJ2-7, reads GAGVSQSPSNKVTEKGKDVELRCDPISGHTALYWYRQSLGQGLEFLIYFQGNSAPDKSGLPSDRFSAERTGGSVSTLTIQRTQQEDSAVYLCASSLDRVTASYEQYFGPGTRLTVT.

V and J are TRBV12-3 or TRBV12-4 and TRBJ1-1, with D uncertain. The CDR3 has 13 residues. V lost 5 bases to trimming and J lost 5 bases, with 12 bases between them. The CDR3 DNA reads TGTGCCAGCAGTCTGTCCTCGGGGACTGAAGCTTTCTTT. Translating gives CASSLSSGTEAFF.

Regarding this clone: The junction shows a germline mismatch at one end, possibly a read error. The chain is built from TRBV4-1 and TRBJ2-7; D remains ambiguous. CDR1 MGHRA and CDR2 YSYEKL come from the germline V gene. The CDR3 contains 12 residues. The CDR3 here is CASSQGGPLQHF. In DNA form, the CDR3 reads TGCGCCAGCAGCCAAGGAGGCCCGCTGCAACACTTC.

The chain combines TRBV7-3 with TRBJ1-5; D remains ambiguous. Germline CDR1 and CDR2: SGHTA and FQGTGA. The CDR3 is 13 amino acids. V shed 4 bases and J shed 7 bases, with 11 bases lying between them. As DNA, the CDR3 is TGTGCCAGCAGCTCGAATCCGCGGCAGCCCCAGCATTTT. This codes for CASSSNPRQPQHF.

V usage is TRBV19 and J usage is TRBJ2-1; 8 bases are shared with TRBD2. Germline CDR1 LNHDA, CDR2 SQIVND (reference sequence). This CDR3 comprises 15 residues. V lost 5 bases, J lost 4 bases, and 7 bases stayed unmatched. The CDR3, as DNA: TGTGCCAGTAGTCGCCGAGTAGCGGGATACAATGAGCAGTTCTTC. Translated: CASSRRVAGYNEQFF.

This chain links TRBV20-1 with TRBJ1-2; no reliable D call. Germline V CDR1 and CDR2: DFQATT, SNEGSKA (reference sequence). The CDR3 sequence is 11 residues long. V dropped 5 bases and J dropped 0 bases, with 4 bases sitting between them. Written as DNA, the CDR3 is TGCAGTGCTCGACCTAACTATGGCTACACCTTC. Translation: CSARPNYGYTF.

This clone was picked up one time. The CDR3 sequence is CASSTTGTGGLNTQYF. The DNA of the CDR3 is TGTGCCAGTAGTACCACCGGGACAGGGGGTCTTAATACGCAGTATTTT. This sequence joins TRBV19 and TRBJ2-3; 11 bases are shared with TRBD1. The J segment lost 7 bases and the V segment lost 4 bases, leaving 10 bases of the junction unmatched. This CDR3 has 16 amino acids. The germline V gene has CDR1 LNHDA and CDR2 SQIVND (reference sequence).

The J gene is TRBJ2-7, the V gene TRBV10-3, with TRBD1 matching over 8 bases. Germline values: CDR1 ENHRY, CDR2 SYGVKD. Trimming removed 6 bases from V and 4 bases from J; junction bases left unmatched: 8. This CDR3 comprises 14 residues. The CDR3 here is CAIRGPGQGYEQYF. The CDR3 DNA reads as TGTGCCATCAGGGGGCCAGGACAGGGATACGAGCAGTACTTC.

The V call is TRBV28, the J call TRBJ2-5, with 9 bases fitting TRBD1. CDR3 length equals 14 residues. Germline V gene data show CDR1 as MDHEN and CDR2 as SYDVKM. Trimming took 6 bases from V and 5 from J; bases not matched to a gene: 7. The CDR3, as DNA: TGTGCCAGCAGCCGGACAGGGGCTCGGGAGACCCAGTACTTC. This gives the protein CASSRTGARETQYF.

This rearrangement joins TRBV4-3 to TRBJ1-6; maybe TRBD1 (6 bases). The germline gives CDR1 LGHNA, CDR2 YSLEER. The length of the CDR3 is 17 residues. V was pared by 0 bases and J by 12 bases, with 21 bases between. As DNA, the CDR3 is TGCGCCAGCAGCCAAGAACCTCTCGGGGGCGTTGGGGGACCCCTCCACTTT. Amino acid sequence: CASSQEPLGGVGGPLHF.